The 18 T cell receptor beta chains below all came from one sample that was sequenced in a study of shared clonotypes between healthy human individuals. Some clones are missing from TCRdb's copy, which holds only in-frame ones; the method was immunoSEQ multiplex PCR. There are about 690,000 clones in the sample; about 90% occur only once, and 34% lies in the top ten. What was sequenced was memory CD8+ T cells from PBMCs. As for subset: CD45RO+ cells pooled with CCR7-negative TemRA cells. The receptors originated from a man aged 18 to 29 in good health. Some clones in this sample may be carry-over from other donors' samples.

The V call is TRBV6-4, the J call TRBJ2-7; D might be TRBD2 (6 bases). There are 18 residues in the CDR3. The germline V gene encodes CDR1 MRHNA and CDR2 SNTAGT. V shed 1 base and J shed 3 bases, with 22 bases lying between them. The CDR3 is CASSDWGYTSRGDYEQYF. The CDR3 coding sequence is TGTGCCAGCAGTGACTGGGGATACACTAGCCGAGGGGACTACGAGCAGTACTTC.

V gene TRBV6-5 combines with J gene TRBJ2-5; perhaps TRBD1 as D (8 bases). The V end was cut by 4 bases, the J end by 2 bases, with 14 bases between. CDR3 length: 15 amino acids. Germline CDR1 is MNHEY and CDR2 is SVGAGI. CDR3 region: CASSLDREGQETQYF. The CDR3 coding sequence is TGTGCCAGCAGTTTGGACAGGGAGGGTCAAGAGACCCAGTACTTC.

V and J are TRBV7-9 and TRBJ1-4; 8 nucleotides line up with TRBD1. There are 14 residues in the CDR3. The V gene's germline CDR1 is SEHNR and CDR2 FQNEAQ (reference sequence). V gave up 5 bases and J gave up 7 bases; unmatched junction bases: 6. The CDR3 is CASSPRTGLEKLFF. CDR3 nucleotides: TGTGCCAGCAGCCCCCGGACAGGGCTTGAAAAACTGTTTTTT.

The chain links TRBV2 to TRBJ1-4; possibly TRBD1 for D (6 bases). CDR3 length: 13 residues. The V gene's germline CDR1 is SNHLY and CDR2 FYNNEI. For the CDR3, the DNA is TGTGCGAGCTCACGGGGGCGCGATGAAAAACTGTTTTTT. This sequence encodes CASSRGRDEKLFF.

The chain recombines TRBV11-2 with TRBJ2-7, with 8 nucleotides matching TRBD1. Trimming removed 0 bases from V and 0 bases from J; junction bases left unmatched: 10. CDR1 SGHAT and CDR2 FQNNGV come from the germline V gene. The CDR3 loop spans 18 amino acids. In DNA form, the CDR3 reads TGTGCCAGCAGCTTAGAGGGATTGGGGACAGGAGCCTCCTACGAGCAGTACTTC. This encodes CASSLEGLGTGASYEQYF.

This chain's CDR3 is CASSLGGSGSYRETQYF. CDR3 nucleotide sequence: TGTGCCAGCAGCTTAGGGGGTAGCGGGAGTTATAGGGAGACCCAGTACTTC. The J gene is TRBJ2-5, the V gene TRBV11-2; TRBD2 aligns across 9 bases. Germline V lookup: CDR1 SGHAT, CDR2 FQNNGV. Germline trimming cut 1 base from V and 5 bases from J; bases unmatched to any gene: 11. This CDR3 has 17 residues.

This clone appeared a single time. The chain recombines TRBV6-1 with TRBJ2-7; 10 positions agree with TRBD1. V dropped 6 bases and J dropped 5; count of bases not matched to a gene: 10. The CDR3 spans 15 residues. The germline gives CDR1 MNHNS, CDR2 SASEGT. The CDR3 region has the DNA TGTGCCAGCAGCTCAGCGACAGGGGGCGGGGACGAGCAGTACTTC. This sequence encodes CASSSATGGGDEQYF.

Concerning this clone: The same CDR3 also results from other DNA sequences found in this sample. This chain connects TRBV7-8 to TRBJ2-7; no clear D gene. CDR1 SGHVS and CDR2 FQNEAQ come from the germline V gene. The CDR3 loop spans 12 amino acids. V lost 2 bases and J 5 bases, leaving 7 bases between the germline ends. The CDR3 loop is CASSLYRDEQYF. The DNA of the CDR3 is TGTGCCAGCAGCTTATACCGCGACGAGCAGTACTTC.

V is TRBV27 and J is TRBJ2-7; the match to TRBD1 covers 7 bases. V gave up 3 bases and J gave up 4 bases; unmatched junction bases: 9. Germline values: CDR1 MNHEY, CDR2 SMNVEV (reference sequence). The CDR3 loop spans 15 amino acids. CDR3 DNA sequence: TGTGCCAGCAGTTTGCGGACAGGCTCTCCGTACGAGCAGTACTTC. This translates into CASSLRTGSPYEQYF.

On this clone: The identical CDR3 is also encoded by other nucleotide sequences in the sample. The chain uses TRBV9 and TRBJ2-5, with a tentative D call TRBD1 (7 bases). Germline CDR1 and CDR2: SGDLS and YYNGEE. The CDR3 is 15 amino acids. V was cut by 0 bases and J by 1 base, with 10 bases left in between. The DNA of the CDR3 is TGTGCCAGCAGCGTAGCAGGGGGGCTCCAAGAGACCCAGTACTTC. Its protein product is CASSVAGGLQETQYF.

The chain links TRBV19 to TRBJ2-7; 12 bases fit TRBD2. Germline V gene data show CDR1 as LNHDA and CDR2 as SQIVND (reference sequence). The CDR3 contains 17 residues. V lost 5 bases, J lost 0 bases, and 8 bases stayed unmatched. The DNA for the CDR3 is TGTGCCAGTAGTCCCAGGACTAGCGGGGCCCTCTCCTACGAGCAGTACTTC. It encodes CASSPRTSGALSYEQYF.

The V gene is TRBV7-3, the J gene TRBJ1-5; D is perhaps TRBD1 (6 bases). Trimming removed 5 bases from V and 3 bases from J, with 8 bases in between. In germline, CDR1 is SGHTA, CDR2 FQGTGA. The CDR3 consists of 13 residues. In nucleotides, the CDR3 is TGTGCCAGCAGCCCAGGGGACAATCAGCCCCAGCATTTT. Amino acid sequence: CASSPGDNQPQHF.

This clone was observed once. This chain links TRBV7-9 with TRBJ2-1; 7 nucleotides line up with TRBD1. The CDR3 runs to 14 residues. The ends lost 5 bases at V and 3 bases at J; junction bases unmatched: 4. The germline CDR1 and CDR2 sequences are SEHNR and FQNEAQ (reference sequence). CDR3 region: CASSVGTDYNEQFF. The CDR3 DNA reads as TGTGCCAGCAGCGTAGGGACAGACTACAATGAGCAGTTCTTC.

This chain joins TRBV14 and TRBJ1-2; D gene uncertain. Trimming shortened V by 0 bases and J by 6 bases, and 20 bases separated the two germline ends. This CDR3 region has 17 residues. Germline assignment: CDR1 SGHDN and CDR2 FVKESK. The CDR3 region is CASSQDPRTAPWDGYTF. The CDR3 region has the DNA TGTGCCAGCAGCCAAGATCCCCGGACGGCTCCATGGGATGGCTACACCTTC.

The rearrangement uses TRBV19 and TRBJ2-5, with 10 nucleotides matching TRBD2. The V gene's germline CDR1 is LNHDA and CDR2 SQIVND (reference sequence). This CDR3 is 15 amino acids long. V gave up 3 bases and J gave up 4 bases; unmatched junction bases: 5. CDR3 sequence: CASSMEASGRETQYF. CDR3 bases: TGTGCCAGTAGTATGGAGGCTAGCGGGAGAGAGACCCAGTACTTC.

For the CDR3, the DNA is TGTGCCAGCAGCTTGTACCGGGCCCAAGAGACCCAGTACTTC. Translated, it gives CASSLYRAQETQYF. The chain recombines TRBV11-2 with TRBJ2-5; D gene ambiguous. There are 14 residues in the CDR3. Germline values: CDR1 SGHAT, CDR2 FQNNGV. Trimming took off 3 bases at V and 1 base at J, with 9 bases between the two ends.

The chain uses TRBV28 and TRBJ1-4; possibly TRBD1 for D (5 bases). V was pared by 6 bases and J by 5 bases, with 16 bases between. The CDR3 covers 15 residues. Per germline, CDR1 MDHEN and CDR2 SYDVKM. CDR3 region: CASSLPGTENEKLFF. In nucleotides, the CDR3 is TGTGCCAGCAGCCTCCCGGGGACGGAAAATGAAAAACTGTTTTTT. Combining the CDR3 with reference TRBV28 and TRBJ1-4 gives the whole variable domain DVKVTQSSRYLVKRTGEKVFLECVQDMDHENMFWYRQDPGLGLRLIYFSYDVKMKEKGDIPEGYSVSREKKERFSLILESASTNQTSMYLCASSLPGTENEKLFFGSGTQLSVL.

The chain couples TRBV9 to TRBJ2-1; 8 bases map to TRBD2. Trimming took 0 bases from V and 8 from J; bases not matched to a gene: 7. The CDR3 runs 15 residues. Germline CDR1 and CDR2: SGDLS and YYNGEE. DNA for the CDR3: TGTGCCAGCAGCGTAGACCCAGCGGGGGACTATGAGCAGTTCTTC. The encoded protein is CASSVDPAGDYEQFF.